These 18 T cell receptor beta chains share one sample of origin, sequenced in a study of T cell clonality in common variable immunodeficiency. Profiling relied on immunoSEQ multiplex PCR, and the TCRdb table lists in-frame clones only, not all of them. The sample was found to contain under 25,000 clones, and every one recurs. Broader study findings: Common variable immunodeficiency TCR beta sequences reportedly had fewer deletions and N-nucleotide insertions.

The antigens for these receptors are not known. Sequencing input: peripheral blood mononuclear cells. These receptors were collected from a human donor with common variable immunodeficiency.

With regard to this clone: Read data end 3 residues before the CDR3 end; the end is taken from the germline J gene. This chain links TRBV6-7 with TRBJ2-6, with 8 bases fitting TRBD1. TRBV6-7 falls under the ORF class, with uncertain function. Trimming at V came to 9 bases and at J to 0 bases, leaving 7 bases not matched to a gene. CDR3 size: 16 residues. CDR3 protein: CARQTGASSGANVLTF. The sequenced part of the CDR3 DNA is TGTGCCAGACAGACAGGGGCCTCCTCTGGGGCCAACGTC.

This clone was counted ten times or more. A junction boundary mismatches the germline segment, possibly from a read error. The read ends 3 residues shy of where the CDR3 ends; the end is completed using the germline J gene. This chain joins TRBV4-2 and TRBJ2-7; D is unclear. The CDR3 has 14 amino acids. CDR1 LGHNA and CDR2 YNFKEQ come from the germline V gene. Here the CDR3 reads CASSQDSFSYEQYF. Incomplete CDR3 DNA: TGCGCCAGCAGCCAAGACTCCTTCAGCTACGAG.

Remarks on this clone: Read sequence stops 3 residues before the CDR3 end, and the germline J gene provides the missing end. The chain employs TRBV6-2 or TRBV6-3 and TRBJ2-1, with 10 bases fitting TRBD2. There are 14 residues in the CDR3. Trimming removed 6 bases from V and 3 bases from J; junction bases left unmatched: 2. Germline CDR1 is MNHEY and CDR2 is SVGEGT. The DNA read from the CDR3 is TGTGCCAGCAGGGAGCGGGGGGGCTACAATGAG. Translation gives CASRERGGYNE. The whole CDR3 protein is CASRERGGYNEQFF.

Worth noting for this clone: The read stops 3 residues short of the end of the CDR3; the missing end is completed from the germline J gene. This rearrangement joins TRBV10-3 to TRBJ2-7, with 10 positions matching TRBD1. The CDR3 consists of 12 residues. V trimming: 8 bases; J trimming: 3 bases; junction bases outside the gene matches: 1. Germline-derived CDR1 and CDR2 are ENHRY and SYGVKD. The CDR3 sequence: CAIGTGDYEQYF. The DNA read from the CDR3 is TGTGCCATCGGGACAGGGGACTACGAG.

Incomplete CDR3 DNA: TGTGCCAGCAGCTTATCGGGGGGTCAGCCC. Its protein product is CASSLSGGQP. The full CDR3 sequence reads CASSLSGGQPQHF. This rearrangement joins TRBV7-2 to TRBJ1-5, with D possibly matching TRBD1 (5 bases). The read ends 3 residues before the CDR3 terminus; that terminus is restored from the germline J gene. Germline-derived CDR1 and CDR2 are SGHTA and FQGNSA. Trimming cost V 2 bases and J 6 bases, with 8 bases left between them. The CDR3 contains 13 residues.

This clone turned up a few times. The read comes to an end 3 residues before the CDR3 does, leaving the germline J gene to fill in the end. The chain recombines TRBV7-6 with TRBJ1-6; D uncertain. The V end was cut by 1 base, the J end by 10 bases, with 11 bases between. The germline CDR1 and CDR2 sequences are SGHVS and FNYEAQ. The CDR3 extends over 14 amino acids. The CDR3 loop is CASSLGGPGSPLHF. The CDR3 DNA, read in part, is TGTGCCAGCAGCTTAGGAGGTCCTGGCTCACCC.

This clone was picked up many times. The read is 3 residues too short to cover the CDR3 end, so that end is filled in from the germline J gene. The chain uses TRBV7-6 and TRBJ2-5; no clear D. With 2 bases removed from V and 4 bases from J, the gap between germline ends came to 11 bases. Looked up from germline, CDR1 is SGHVS and CDR2 is FNYEAQ. The CDR3 contains 14 residues. The covered CDR3 bases are TGTGCCAGCAGCTTATCAGATTTTTTAGAGACC. This gives the protein CASSLSDFLET. The whole CDR3 sequence is CASSLSDFLETQYF.

This clone was counted ten times or more. The CDR3 extends 3 residues past the end of the read, so its final part is completed from the germline J gene. The gene calls are TRBV5-4 and TRBJ2-5; 9 nucleotides align to TRBD1. CDR1 and CDR2 from the germline V gene are SGHNT and YYREEE (reference sequence). There are 15 residues in the CDR3. The V and J ends lost 4 bases and 1 base, in that order; junction bases with no gene match: 5. CDR3: CASSRQGGSQETQYF. The CDR3 bases that were read are TGTGCCAGCAGCCGACAGGGGGGGTCCCAAGAGACC.

In this sample, this clone is medium-sized (0.01 to 0.1%). The read comes to an end 3 residues before the CDR3 does, leaving the germline J gene to fill in the end. This chain uses TRBV19 with TRBJ2-3; 8 bases are shared with TRBD2. CDR1 LNHDA and CDR2 SQIVND come from the germline V gene (reference sequence). The CDR3 length is 15 residues. Trimming at V came to 7 bases and at J to 4 bases, leaving 10 bases not matched to a gene. The CDR3 here is CASNGGGERPDTQYF. CDR3 bases read: TGTGCCAGTAACGGGGGGGGAGAGAGGCCAGATACG.

This clone was observed many times. The read ends 3 residues early relative to the CDR3; the germline J gene fills the gap. The J gene is TRBJ2-6, the V gene TRBV7-6; the match to TRBD1 covers 9 bases. Looked up from germline, CDR1 is SGHVS and CDR2 is FNYEAQ. The CDR3 contains 16 residues. The V segment lost 5 bases and the J segment 4 bases; nucleotides outside the gene matches: 6. CDR3 loop: CASSSDRGNGANVLTF. CDR3 DNA (partial): TGTGCCAGCAGCAGCGACAGGGGGAACGGGGCCAACGTC. Drawing the rest from reference TRBV7-6 and TRBJ2-6, the complete variable domain is GAGVSQSPRYKVTKRGQDVALRCDPISGHVSLYWYRQALGQGPEFLTYFNYEAQQDKSGLPNDRFSAERPEGSISTLTIQRTEQRDSAMYRCASSSDRGNGANVLTFGAGSRLTVL.

In its sample, this clone was seen many times. With the read ending 3 residues before the CDR3 end, the germline J gene is used to fill in that end. The V call is TRBV5-1, the J call TRBJ1-1; 7 bases agree with TRBD1. Germline values: CDR1 SGHRS, CDR2 YFSETQ. V shed 4 bases and J 6 bases; nucleotides not matched to a gene: 18. This CDR3 spans 17 amino acids. CDR3 amino acids: CASSRTPGQPVGPEAFF. The DNA read from the CDR3 is TGCGCCAGCAGCCGAACGCCGGGACAGCCGGTTGGACCTGAA. Full variable domain (remainder filled in from reference TRBV5-1 and TRBJ1-1): KAGVTQTPRYLIKTRGQQVTLSCSPISGHRSVSWYQQTPGQGLQFLFEYFSETQRNKGNFPGRFSGRQFSNSRSEMNVSTLELGDSALYLCASSRTPGQPVGPEAFFGQGTRLTVV.

As concerns this clone: The read falls 3 residues short of the CDR3 end, and the missing part is taken from the germline J gene. The chain couples TRBV16 to TRBJ1-2, with 8 nucleotides matching TRBD1. The germline V gene encodes CDR1 KGHSY and CDR2 FQNENV. Losses at the gene ends were 4 bases for V and 3 bases for J; bases not matched to a gene: 7. This CDR3 is built from 15 residues. CDR3 sequence reads: CASSRSQGADYGYTF. The sequenced part of the CDR3 DNA is TGTGCCAGCAGCCGGAGTCAGGGGGCTGACTATGGC.

This clone was found many times. Read coverage stops 3 residues before the CDR3 terminus; the germline J gene supplies the remainder. The chain recombines TRBV7-2 with TRBJ1-6; D gene unclear. This CDR3 spans 15 amino acids. Trimming pared 1 base from V and 8 bases from J, leaving 12 bases between. Germline CDR1 SGHTA, CDR2 FQGNSA. Incomplete CDR3 DNA: TGTGCCAGCAGCTTAGGATCAATAGCGGATTCACCC. Translation gives CASSLGSIADSP. The whole CDR3 region reads CASSLGSIADSPLHF.

This clone was picked up a small number of times. Read data end 3 residues before the CDR3 end; the end is taken from the germline J gene. The chain employs TRBV19 and TRBJ1-5, with D tentatively TRBD1 (5 bases). V gave up 6 bases and J gave up 1 base, with 13 bases separating them. The V gene's germline CDR1 is LNHDA and CDR2 SQIVND (reference sequence). CDR3 length: 15 residues. This CDR3 reads CASRGQGASNQPQHF. CDR3 DNA, as far as it was read: TGTGCCAGTAGGGGCCAAGGGGCGAGCAATCAGCCC. The full variable domain, rest sourced from reference TRBV19 and TRBJ1-5, is DGGITQSPKYLFRKEGQNVTLSCEQNLNHDAMYWYRQDPGQGLRLIYYSQIVNDFQKGDIAEGYSVSREKKESFPLTVTSAQKNPTAFYLCASRGQGASNQPQHFGDGTRLSIL.

The sample holds many counts of this clone. The CDR3 end is not reached by the read, which stops 3 residues before it; the germline J gene fills it in. Other DNA sequences in this specimen translate into the identical CDR3. The genes are TRBV7-2 and TRBJ2-7; TRBD1 matches at 8 bases. The CDR3 has 14 residues. CDR1 and CDR2 (germline): SGHTA, FQGNSA. The V and J ends lost 5 bases and 0 bases, in that order; junction bases with no gene match: 3. CDR3 region: CASSRDRSSYEQYF. The covered CDR3 bases are TGTGCCAGCAGCCGGGACAGGAGCTCCTACGAG.

This clone has a count of ten or more. The CDR3 sequence: CASSLEGQGRGYTF. The CDR3 DNA, read in part, is TGTGCCAGCAGCTTGGAAGGACAGGGCCGTGGC. The chain links TRBV5-4 to TRBJ1-2, with 8 nucleotides matching TRBD1. Sequencing ends 3 residues short of the CDR3 end; the germline J gene provides the rest. The CDR3 is made up of 14 amino acids. Germline values: CDR1 SGHNT, CDR2 YYREEE (reference sequence). J was trimmed by 7 bases and V by 0 bases; bases with no gene match: 5.

Incomplete CDR3 DNA: TGTGCCAGCAGCCCGGGACAGGGGCAGACC. Translated: CASSPGQGQT. The whole CDR3 sequence is CASSPGQGQTQYF. The chain employs TRBV7-3 and TRBJ2-5, with 10 bases matching TRBD1. The read finishes 3 residues shy of the CDR3 end, and the germline J gene is used to complete it. The CDR3 runs 13 residues. The germline V gene has CDR1 SGHTA and CDR2 FQGTGA. Germline trimming cut 5 bases from V and 6 bases from J; bases unmatched to any gene: 3.

This clone occurred a few times. The observed sequence ends 3 residues before the CDR3 terminus, with the missing tail filled in from the germline J gene. This chain links TRBV6-1 with TRBJ1-1; TRBD1 is a possible D gene (5 bases). There are 15 residues in the CDR3. Germline CDR1 and CDR2: MNHNS and SASEGT. Trimming took off 1 base at V and 4 bases at J, with 13 bases between the two ends. Incomplete CDR3 DNA: TGTGCCAGCAGTGAAGTTCGGGGGTCGGGCACTGAA. As protein: CASSEVRGSGTE. The entire CDR3 is CASSEVRGSGTEAFF.